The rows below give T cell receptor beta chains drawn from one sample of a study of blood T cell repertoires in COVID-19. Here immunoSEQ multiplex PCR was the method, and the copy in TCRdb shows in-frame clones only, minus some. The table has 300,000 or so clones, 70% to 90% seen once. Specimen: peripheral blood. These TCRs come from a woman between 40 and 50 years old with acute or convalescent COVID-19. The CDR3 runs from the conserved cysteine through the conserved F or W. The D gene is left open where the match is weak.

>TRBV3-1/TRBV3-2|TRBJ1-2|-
TGTGCCAGCTCCCAGACAGGACTCTATGGCTACACCTTC
CASSQTGLYGYTF
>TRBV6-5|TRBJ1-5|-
TGTGCCAGCAGTTACGGCAACAATCAGCCCCAGCATTTT
CASSYGNNQPQHF
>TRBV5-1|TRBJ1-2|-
TGCGCCAGCAGCTTGGCGGAACAGGGCGGCTATGGCTACACCTTC
CASSLAEQGGYGYTF
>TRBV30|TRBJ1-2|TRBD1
TGTGCCTGGATCTCACAGGGGATAGGCTATGGCTACACCTTC
CAWISQGIGYGYTF
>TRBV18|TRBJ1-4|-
TGTGCCAGCACCTCGACAGTTAGCGAAAAACTGTTTTTT
CASTSTVSEKLFF
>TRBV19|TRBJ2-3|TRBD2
TGTGCCAGTAGTAGGACTAGCGGGACAGATACGCAGTATTTT
CASSRTSGTDTQYF
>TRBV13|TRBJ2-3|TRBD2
TGTGCCAGCAGCCCACTAGCGGGGGTCACAGATACGCAGTATTTT
CASSPLAGVTDTQYF
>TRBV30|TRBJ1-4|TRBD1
TGTGCCTGGAGTCCACAGGGGGTAGGGGAAAAACTGTTTTTT
CAWSPQGVGEKLFF
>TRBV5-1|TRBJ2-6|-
TGCGCCAGCAGCTCCGCGGGCTTCGGGGCCAACGTCCTGACTTTC
CASSSAGFGANVLTF
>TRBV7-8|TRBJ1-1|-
TGTGCCAGCAGCCCCCGGAGGGAATCGGGCACTGAAGCTTTCTTT
CASSPRRESGTEAFF
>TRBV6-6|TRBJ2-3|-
TGTGCCAGCAGCACACCTCGCTCTGTCAGCACAGATACGCAGTATTTT
CASSTPRSVSTDTQYF
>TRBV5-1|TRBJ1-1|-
TGCGCCAGCAGCTTGGTATCAGGGGCCAACACTGAAGCTTTCTTT
CASSLVSGANTEAFF
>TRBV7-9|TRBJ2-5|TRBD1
TGTGCCAGCAGTTTTTATACAGGGGAACGAGAGACCCAGTACTTC
CASSFYTGERETQYF
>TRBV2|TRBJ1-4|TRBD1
TGTGCCAGCAGTGACCGGGCAACAGGGGGCCCCGGGGAAAAACTGTTTTTT
CASSDRATGGPGEKLFF
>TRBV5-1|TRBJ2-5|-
TGCGCCAGCAGCTTGGTCGTTAGCGAGCAAGAGACCCAGTACTTC
CASSLVVSEQETQYF
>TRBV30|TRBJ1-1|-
TGTGCCTGGAGTGTAATCCGGGAAGCTTTCTTT
CAWSVIREAFF
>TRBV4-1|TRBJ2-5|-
TGCGCCAGCAGCCAAGGTTTAGAAGAGACCCAGTACTTC
CASSQGLEETQYF
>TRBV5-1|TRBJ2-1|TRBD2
TGCGCCAGCAGCTTGCCCAGCGGGGGGGCATACAATGAGCAGTTCTTC
CASSLPSGGAYNEQFF